The 23 T cell receptor beta chains below come from one sample, sequenced in a study of blood T cell repertoires in COVID-19. TCRdb's copy holds only in-frame clones and misses some; the assay was immunoSEQ multiplex PCR. The sample consists of more than 300,000 clones, 65% to 90% of them appearing once. The sequenced material came from PBMCs or T cells enriched from blood (not recorded which). The receptors shown here come from a woman aged 18-29 years who had recovered from COVID-19.

The chain employs TRBV6-5 and TRBJ1-3; a weak D match, TRBD1 (6 bases). The CDR3 extends over 15 amino acids. Trimming stripped 6 bases from V and 4 bases from J, with 16 bases between. The germline CDR1 and CDR2 sequences are MNHEY and SVGAGI. The CDR3, as DNA: TGTGCCAGCAGCGCATTACAGGGAGCAGGAAACACCATATATTTT. It yields the protein CASSALQGAGNTIYF.

The J gene is TRBJ2-5, the V gene TRBV5-1, with 8 bases aligning to TRBD1. CDR1 is SGHRS and CDR2 is YFSETQ in the germline V gene. V trimming: 4 bases; J trimming: 3 bases; junction bases outside the gene matches: 5. The CDR3 is 14 residues long. DNA of the CDR3: TGCGCCAGCAGCCCGCAGACAGGGGAAGAGACCCAGTACTTC. This translates into CASSPQTGEETQYF. Complete variable domain (other parts from reference TRBV5-1 and TRBJ2-5): KAGVTQTPRYLIKTRGQQVTLSCSPISGHRSVSWYQQTPGQGLQFLFEYFSETQRNKGNFPGRFSGRQFSNSRSEMNVSTLELGDSALYLCASSPQTGEETQYFGPGTRLLVL.

The chain recombines TRBV9 with TRBJ1-2; possible D gene TRBD1, 6 bases. Trimming cost V 0 bases and J 6 bases, with 15 bases left between them. The CDR3 is made up of 15 amino acids. Per the germline V gene, CDR1 is SGDLS and CDR2 is YYNGEE. The CDR3 loop reads CASSVVQGVVDGYTF. CDR3 nucleotides: TGTGCCAGCAGCGTAGTACAGGGAGTAGTAGATGGCTACACCTTC.

The chain recombines TRBV30 with TRBJ2-6; weak D call: TRBD1 (5 bases). Trimming removed 2 bases at V and 0 bases at J, with 14 bases between. Germline V gives CDR1 GTSNPN, CDR2 SVGIG (reference sequence). The CDR3 loop spans 17 amino acids. DNA of the CDR3: TGTGCCTGGAGTATTCGAAGGGGCCGCTCTGGGGCCAACGTCCTGACTTTC. Translation gives CAWSIRRGRSGANVLTF. Using reference TRBV30 and TRBJ2-6 for the parts outside the CDR3, the full variable domain is SQTIHQWPATLVQPVGSPLSLECTVEGTSNPNLYWYRQAAGRGLQLLFYSVGIGQISSEVPQNLSASRPQDRQFILSSKKLLLSDSGFYLCAWSIRRGRSGANVLTFGAGSRLTVL.

This chain connects TRBV7-6 to TRBJ2-5, with 15 bases identical to TRBD2. Losses at the gene ends were 1 base for V and 1 base for J; bases not matched to a gene: 4. The CDR3 length is 18 residues. Germline V gene sequence: CDR1 SGHVS, CDR2 FNYEAQ. This CDR3 is CASSLGGTSGGIQETQYF. DNA for the CDR3: TGTGCCAGCAGCTTAGGTGGGACTAGCGGGGGGATCCAAGAGACCCAGTACTTC.

This clone has more than one count but fewer than ten. The chain combines TRBV2 with TRBJ1-3; D is ambiguous. The CDR3 length is 12 residues. Germline CDR1 is SNHLY and CDR2 is FYNNEI. CDR3 nucleotides: TGTGCGCATGCCGGCGGTGGAAACACCATATATTTT. Protein sequence: CAHAGGGNTIYF.

This clone was seen ten or more times. The sample contains more than one DNA sequence encoding this CDR3. The V and J genes are TRBV5-1 and TRBJ2-7, with a tentative D call TRBD1 (6 bases). The CDR3 consists of 13 residues. Germline V gene data show CDR1 as SGHRS and CDR2 as YFSETQ. V was pared by 2 bases and J by 5 bases, with 11 bases between. Here the CDR3 reads CASSFMTGHEQYF. The CDR3 bases are TGCGCCAGCAGCTTTATGACAGGCCACGAGCAGTACTTC.

In this sample, this clone turned up once. The chain uses TRBV7-9 and TRBJ2-5, with D possibly TRBD1 on 5 matching bases. V gave up 5 bases and J gave up 3 bases, with 7 bases separating them. Germline V CDR1 and CDR2: SEHNR, FQNEAQ (reference sequence). There are 12 residues in the CDR3. This CDR3 reads CASSPREETQYF. DNA for the CDR3: TGTGCCAGCAGCCCCAGGGAAGAGACCCAGTACTTC.

For this clone: An end of the junction does not agree with germline; a read error may underlie this. The chain uses TRBV7-7 and TRBJ2-3; D may be TRBD2 (5 bases). This CDR3 spans 14 amino acids. CDR1 SSHAT and CDR2 FNYEAQ come from the germline V gene (reference sequence). CDR3 loop: CASSLMGDTDTQYF. For the CDR3, the DNA is TGTGCTAGCAGCTTAATGGGAGACACAGATACGCAGTATTTT.

The V and J genes are TRBV5-6 and TRBJ1-4, with D maybe TRBD1 (5 bases). Germline assignment: CDR1 SGHDT and CDR2 YYEEEE. This CDR3 comprises 14 residues. Trimming left V 4 bases short and J 4 bases short, with 11 bases between. The CDR3 nucleotides read TGTGCCAGCAGCCCGGGGGGGTTTAATGAAAAACTGTTTTTT. Amino acids: CASSPGGFNEKLFF.

The chain combines TRBV30 with TRBJ2-6; 7 positions agree with TRBD1. Germline CDR1 reads GTSNPN; CDR2 reads SVGIG (reference sequence). The CDR3 is 15 amino acids. V lost 4 bases to trimming and J lost 4 bases; unmatched junction nucleotides: 7. The CDR3 sequence: CAWNRQGAGANVLTF. CDR3 in DNA: TGTGCCTGGAATCGACAGGGAGCCGGGGCCAACGTCCTGACTTTC.

The chain has TRBV3-1 (or the pseudogene TRBV3-2) and TRBJ2-5, with D uncertain. CDR3 size: 14 residues. Germline assignment: CDR1 LGHDT and CDR2 YNNKEL (reference sequence). V dropped 4 bases and J dropped 5 bases, with 14 bases sitting between them. The chain's CDR3 is CASSPSVSSETQYF. The CDR3 nucleotides are TGTGCCAGCAGCCCATCCGTGAGTTCTGAGACCCAGTACTTC.

The CDR3 region has the DNA TGTGCCAGCAGTGTCACAGGGGGCGCGAGCACTGAAGCTTTCTTT. Translating it yields CASSVTGGASTEAFF. The chain is built from TRBV6-4 and TRBJ1-1, with TRBD1 matching over 9 bases. The germline gives CDR1 MRHNA, CDR2 SNTAGT. The CDR3 is made up of 15 amino acids. V dropped 4 bases and J dropped 4; count of bases not matched to a gene: 7.

This clone was observed a few times. This chain connects TRBV5-1 to TRBJ2-7; D is perhaps TRBD1 (6 bases). There are 12 residues in the CDR3. Germline CDR1 SGHRS, CDR2 YFSETQ. Trimming took off 4 bases at V and 4 bases at J, with 9 bases between the two ends. The CDR3 sequence is CASSQQGYEQYF. The CDR3 nucleotides read TGCGCCAGCAGCCAACAGGGTTACGAGCAGTACTTC.

This chain uses TRBV14 with TRBJ1-3; D is unclear. The CDR3 contains 16 residues. Trimming took off 0 bases at V and 2 bases at J, with 11 bases between the two ends. Germline CDR1 SGHDN, CDR2 FVKESK. In DNA form, the CDR3 reads TGTGCCAGCAGCCAAGAGAGAGGTCTGGCTGGAAACACCATATATTTT. Protein sequence: CASSQERGLAGNTIYF.

V is TRBV6-1 and J is TRBJ1-6, with TRBD1 matching over 12 bases. V dropped 3 bases and J dropped 9; count of bases not matched to a gene: 12. CDR1 and CDR2 (germline): MNHNS, SASEGT. The CDR3 spans 18 residues. In DNA, the CDR3 is TGTGCCAGCAGTGACGGGACAGGGGGCGGTTCGTTTGGTTCACCCCTCCACTTT. This gives the protein CASSDGTGGGSFGSPLHF.

The rearrangement joins TRBV5-8 to TRBJ2-1; 11 bases are shared with TRBD2. CDR3 length: 14 residues. The germline gives CDR1 SGHTS, CDR2 YDEGEE. V was pared by 4 bases and J by 6 bases, with 3 bases of the junction left unmatched. The CDR3: CASSATSGINEQFF. CDR3 nucleotides: TGTGCCAGCAGCGCGACTAGCGGGATCAATGAGCAGTTCTTC.

The chain is built from TRBV25-1 and TRBJ2-1; 7 nucleotides line up with TRBD2. This CDR3 is 17 amino acids long. Looked up from germline, CDR1 is MGHDK and CDR2 is SYGVNS. J lost 6 bases, V lost 5 bases, and 16 bases had no gene match. The chain's CDR3 is CASSPPSWSSGSNEQFF. The CDR3 DNA is TGTGCCAGCAGTCCACCTAGTTGGTCTAGCGGTAGCAATGAGCAGTTCTTC.

The chain combines TRBV28 with TRBJ1-5, with TRBD1 matching 8 bases. Germline CDR1 MDHEN, CDR2 SYDVKM. V gave up 4 bases and J gave up 13 bases; unmatched junction bases: 6. The CDR3 runs to 12 residues. CDR3 nucleotide sequence: TGTGCCAGCAGTTCGCAGGGGGCCCTACAGCATTTT. Encoded protein: CASSSQGALQHF. Full variable domain (outside the CDR3, taken from reference TRBV28 and TRBJ1-5): DVKVTQSSRYLVKRTGEKVFLECVQDMDHENMFWYRQDPGLGLRLIYFSYDVKMKEKGDIPEGYSVSREKKERFSLILESASTNQTSMYLCASSSQGALQHFGDGTRLSIL.

J is TRBJ1-5 and V is TRBV7-8; no clear D gene. The CDR3 extends over 17 amino acids. V lost 5 bases and J lost 2, with 19 bases in between. Germline assignment: CDR1 SGHVS and CDR2 FQNEAQ. The CDR3: CASSPGGRSRGNQPQHF. The DNA for the CDR3 is TGTGCCAGCAGCCCAGGAGGGCGGAGTCGGGGCAATCAGCCCCAGCATTTT.

J is TRBJ1-2 and V is TRBV29-1; tentatively, D is TRBD1 (5 bases). Germline V gene sequence: CDR1 SQVTM, CDR2 ANQGSEA. Trimming removed 8 bases at V and 0 bases at J, with 19 bases between. The CDR3 runs to 15 residues. CDR3 in amino acids: CSTTPPAGSNYGYTF. As DNA, the CDR3 is TGCAGCACAACACCTCCCGCAGGGTCTAACTATGGCTACACCTTC. Looking up the rest from reference TRBV29-1 and TRBJ1-2 gives the full variable domain: SAVISQKPSRDICQRGTSLTIQCQVDSQVTMMFWYRQQPGQSLTLIATANQGSEATYESGFVIDKFPISRPNLTFSTLTVSNMSPEDSSIYLCSTTPPAGSNYGYTFGSGTRLTVV.

This chain uses TRBV7-3 with TRBJ1-2; the D is unclear. The CDR3 loop spans 13 amino acids. Germline lookup yields CDR1 SGHTA and CDR2 FQGTGA. Trimming pared 4 bases from V and 4 bases from J, leaving 10 bases between. The CDR3 DNA sequence: TGTGCCAGCAGCTCCCCAGGTGGCTATGGCTACACCTTC. This sequence encodes CASSSPGGYGYTF.

V is TRBV30 and J is TRBJ2-3; TRBD2 is a possible D gene (8 bases). Trimming cost V 3 bases and J 2 bases, with 21 bases left between them. The CDR3 sequence is 17 residues long. Germline V lookup: CDR1 GTSNPN, CDR2 SVGIG (reference sequence). CDR3 protein: CAWSKALAGQFTDTQYF. In DNA form, the CDR3 reads TGTGCCTGGAGCAAGGCCTTAGCGGGACAGTTCACAGATACGCAGTATTTT.